This T cell receptor beta chain was sequenced in a study of identical twins. Deletions cut 6 bases from V and 4 bases from J, with 13 bases between. This CDR3 spans 14 amino acids. The germline gives CDR1 SNHLY, CDR2 FYNNEI. TCRdb re-derived calls from the 5' RACE reads in MiXCR, one entry per CDR3 protein. The sample holds 300,000 to 400,000 distinct CDR3 sequences; roughly 9% are singletons and the top ten take over 7%. The sequencing sample was made of naive T cells sorted from blood. This receptor was identified in a woman aged 45-65 years in good health. The rearrangement uses TRBV2 and TRBJ1-5; tentatively, D is TRBD1 (5 bases). Here the CDR3 reads CASRRGVINQPQHF. CDR3 in DNA: TGTGCCAGCAGGAGAGGGGTCATTAATCAGCCCCAGCATTTT.